The text below deals with one TCR beta chain. This clonotype was observed a handful of times. This clone's antigen is unknown. No base qualities exist here, and no much larger clone lies one base off it. The library came from RACE. Sequencing was carried out with a NextSeq 500. During library preparation, unique molecular identifiers were attached to individual cDNA molecules so that TCRs could be counted quantitatively and reproducibly. From each blood RNA sample, both TCR alpha and TCR beta chains were sequenced. The original methods were these. A median of around 100,000 TCRs per sample was observed, with a range of roughly 23,224 to 700,000. The Decombinator software suite was used to annotate V, J and CDR3 in the TCR reads. For the PS versus PT1 abundance plots, all samples were subsampled to the same number of TCRs (28,000). Expanded TCRs were defined as absent before sensitization and observed at least eight times at the 2-week time point. The public reads were quality trimmed at Q25 with fastp and then assembled into clones with MiXCR by TCRdb, keeping productive beta chains. A single entry per CDR3 protein holds the most common genes and DNA from its merged rows. V and J calls and clone size were set by TCRdb, not the authors. In this sample the table shows fewer than 300,000 distinct CDR3 sequences, approximately 8.6% of which occur a single time. The ten largest clones capture 2.3% of the sample.

The entry originates in a study of human T cells and chemical hapten exposure (dated by TCRdb to 2020 to 2023). Concerning the study at large: For sensitization, 2% DPC in acetone was applied to an approximately 2 cm by approximately 2 cm area of upper inner arm skin. Patients additionally received weekly therapeutic DPC doses to the scalp throughout the approximately 22-week study period. Patch testing on the upper back used Finn chambers containing 0.01% DPC, with scoring done after 6 days according to International Contact Dermatitis Research Group standards. Alopecia areata with under or over 50% scalp involvement, alopecia totalis and alopecia universalis were represented in the patient cohort, which was mostly female. Libraries were pooled for sequencing, and per-sample TCR yields varied mainly because of small differences in library volumes within the pool. This study followed changes in the peripheral blood TCR repertoire in vivo during primary and secondary sensitization of alopecia patients to the hapten diphenylcyclopropenone (DPC). Blood samples were taken from patients before sensitization (week 0) and at 2, 6 and about 24 weeks after DPC sensitization. Blood for TCR sequencing was provided by twenty-nine alopecia patients at one to four time points (pre-sensitization, 2, 6 and 24 weeks). Points the paper makes about the study in general: After repeated subsampling, changes were observed in the strength of the expansion versus patch-test correlation and in the threshold at which the correlation became significant. Patch test score correlated positively with the number of PT1 expanded TCRs, reaching significance at thresholds 8, 16 and 32 but not at 4. Alopecia, a presumed autoimmune disease, was present in all patients, so the immune response of the patients might differ from that of healthy individuals. DPC sensitization did not change how many TCRs were above 1 in 1000 frequency, and no evidence was found of alterations in global repertoire structure. Expanded TCRs formed significantly more large CDR3 similarity clusters than pre-sensitization or healthy control sets, consistent with antigen-driven responses.

The time point tag for this specimen amounts to: pre-sensitization, week 0. This specimen's treatment or condition label, interpreted: therapeutic diphenylcyclopropenone sensitization with weekly scalp DPC. At each patch-test visit, blood was drawn before the patch test was applied. Patients were considered eligible if aged 18 to 70, diagnosed with alopecia and deemed suitable for DPC therapy, and patients were excluded if pregnant. Total RNA was extracted from unfractionated whole blood that had been collected in Tempus Blood RNA tubes. CDR1 and CDR2 are drawn from the germline V gene: KGHSH, LQKENI. The CDR3, cysteine through phenylalanine, is 13 amino acids long. Of the read, only the CDR3 DNA is kept; its 39 bases are in frame from base 1. V is shortened by 4 bases, J by 7 bases, and the region joining them spans 11 bases.

The source material was whole blood, sampled in connection with sensitization to the hapten diphenylcyclopropenone (DPC). The clonotype was recovered from a woman between 40 and 50 years old with alopecia areata. Some clones in this sample may be carry-over from other donors' samples. The chain is assembled from TRBV18 and TRBJ1-5; TRBD1 is perhaps the D gene, given 6 matching bases. CDR3 reads: CASSRMTGQPQHF. At the DNA level, the sequence is TGTGCCAGCTCACGGATGACAGGACAGCCCCAGCATTTT.